This T cell receptor beta chain came from a study of CD8+ T cells in alopecia areata. Treatment of the sample: oral pan-JAK inhibitor, 5-10 mg twice daily. Alopecia areata patients provided lesional scalp punch biopsies and peripheral blood. This clone turned up a few times. Looked up from germline, CDR1 is SGHTA and CDR2 is FQGTGA. The V gene lost 8 bases and the J gene lost 1 base, with 11 bases spanning the gap. This CDR3 is 13 amino acids long. cDNA reverse transcribed from extracted RNA served as the sequencing template. The data were produced by immunoSEQ multiplex PCR, yet TCRdb's version contains in-frame clones alone and is incomplete. This table has roughly 210,000 clones, 40% to 55% appearing once.

J is TRBJ1-1 and V is TRBV7-3; no definite D call. Material: CD4+ T cells sorted from blood, obtained at roughly week 36, from a patient treated with tofacitinib. The TCR comes from a human donor with alopecia areata. The CDR3 region has the DNA TGTGCCAGCGCTGCGGGAAGGAACACTGAAGCTTTCTTT. The encoded protein is CASAAGRNTEAFF.